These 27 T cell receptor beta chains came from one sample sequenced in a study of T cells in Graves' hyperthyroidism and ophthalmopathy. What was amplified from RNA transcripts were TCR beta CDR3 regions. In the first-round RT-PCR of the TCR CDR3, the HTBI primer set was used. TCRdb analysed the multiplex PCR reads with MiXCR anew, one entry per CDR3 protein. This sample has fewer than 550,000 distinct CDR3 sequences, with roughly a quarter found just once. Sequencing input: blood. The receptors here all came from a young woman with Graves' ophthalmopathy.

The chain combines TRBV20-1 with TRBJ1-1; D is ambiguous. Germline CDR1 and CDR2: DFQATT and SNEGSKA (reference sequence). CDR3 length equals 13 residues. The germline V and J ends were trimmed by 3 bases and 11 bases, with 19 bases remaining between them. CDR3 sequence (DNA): TGCAGTGCTAGTTATGCACAGCGTTCTGGGGCTTTCTTT. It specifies CSASYAQRSGAFF.

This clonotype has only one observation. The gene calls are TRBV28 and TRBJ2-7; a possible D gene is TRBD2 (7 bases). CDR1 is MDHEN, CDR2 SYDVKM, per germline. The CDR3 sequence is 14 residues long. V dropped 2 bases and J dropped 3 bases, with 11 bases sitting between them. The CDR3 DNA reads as TGTGCCAGCAGTTTAGCGGGGGCAATCTACGAGCAGTACTTC. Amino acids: CASSLAGAIYEQYF. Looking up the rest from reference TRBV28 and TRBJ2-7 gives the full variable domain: DVKVTQSSRYLVKRTGEKVFLECVQDMDHENMFWYRQDPGLGLRLIYFSYDVKMKEKGDIPEGYSVSREKKERFSLILESASTNQTSMYLCASSLAGAIYEQYFGPGTRLTVT.

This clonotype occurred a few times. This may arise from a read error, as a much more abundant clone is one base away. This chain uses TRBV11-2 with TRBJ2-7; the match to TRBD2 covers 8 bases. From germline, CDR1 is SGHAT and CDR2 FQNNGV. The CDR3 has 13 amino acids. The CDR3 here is CVSRRGVSYEQYF. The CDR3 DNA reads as TGTGTCAGCAGGCGGGGGGTCTCCTACGAGCAGTACTTC.

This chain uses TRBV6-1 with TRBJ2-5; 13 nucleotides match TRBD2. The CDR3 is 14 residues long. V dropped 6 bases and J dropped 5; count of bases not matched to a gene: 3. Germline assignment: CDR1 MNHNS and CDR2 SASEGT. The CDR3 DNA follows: TGTGCCAGCAGCGGACTAGCGGGAGCGGAGACCCAGTACTTC. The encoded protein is CASSGLAGAETQYF.

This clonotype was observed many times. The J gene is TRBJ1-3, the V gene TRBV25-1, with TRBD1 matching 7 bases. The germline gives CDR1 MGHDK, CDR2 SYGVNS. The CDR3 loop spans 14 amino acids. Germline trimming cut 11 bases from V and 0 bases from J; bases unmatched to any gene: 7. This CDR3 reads CASGTVNSGNTIYF. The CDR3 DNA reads TGTGCCTCCGGGACAGTCAACTCTGGAAACACCATATATTTT.

CDR3 residues: CASSGNWVTGGISYEQYF. The CDR3 coding sequence is TGTGCCAGCAGTGGGAATTGGGTTACAGGGGGGATCTCCTACGAGCAGTACTTC. V usage is TRBV2 and J usage is TRBJ2-7; 8 positions match TRBD1. CDR1 and CDR2 from the germline V gene are SNHLY and FYNNEI. V trimming: 4 bases; J trimming: 0 bases; junction bases outside the gene matches: 14. This CDR3 has 18 amino acids.

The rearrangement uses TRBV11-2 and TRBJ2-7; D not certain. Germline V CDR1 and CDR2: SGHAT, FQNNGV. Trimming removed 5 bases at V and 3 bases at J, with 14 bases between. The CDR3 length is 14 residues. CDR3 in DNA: TGTGCCAGCAGCCCGGCTAACACAAACTACGAGCAGTACTTC. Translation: CASSPANTNYEQYF.

CDR3 sequence (DNA): TGTGCCACCCTAGCCAGGGCGTACACCGGGGAGCTGTTTTTT. Amino acid sequence: CATLARAYTGELFF. The chain is built from TRBV19 and TRBJ2-2; either TRBD1 or TRBD2 may fit D (5 bases each). The V gene's germline CDR1 is LNHDA and CDR2 SQIVND (reference sequence). The V gene lost 10 bases and the J gene lost 3 bases, with 15 bases spanning the gap. The CDR3 is 14 amino acids.

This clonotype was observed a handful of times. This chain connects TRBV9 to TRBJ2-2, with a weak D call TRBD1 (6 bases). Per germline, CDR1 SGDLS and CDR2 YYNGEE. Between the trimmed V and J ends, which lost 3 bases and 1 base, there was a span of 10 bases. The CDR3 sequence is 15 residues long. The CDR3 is CASSGTGLNTGELFF. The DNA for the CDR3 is TGTGCCAGCAGCGGAACAGGGCTGAACACCGGGGAGCTGTTTTTT.

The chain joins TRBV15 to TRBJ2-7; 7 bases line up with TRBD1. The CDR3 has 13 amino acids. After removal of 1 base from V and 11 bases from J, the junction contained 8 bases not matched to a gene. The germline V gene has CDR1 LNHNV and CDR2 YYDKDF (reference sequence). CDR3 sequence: CATSRVSGTDEYF. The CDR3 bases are TGTGCCACCAGCAGAGTTTCTGGGACAGATGAGTACTTC.

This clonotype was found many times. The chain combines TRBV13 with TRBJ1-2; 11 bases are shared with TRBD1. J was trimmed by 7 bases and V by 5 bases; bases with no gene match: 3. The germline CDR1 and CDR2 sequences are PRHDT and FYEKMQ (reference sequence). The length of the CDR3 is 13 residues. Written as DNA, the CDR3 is TGTGCCAGCAGCCGGACAGGGGGCTTTGGCTACACCTTC. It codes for CASSRTGGFGYTF.

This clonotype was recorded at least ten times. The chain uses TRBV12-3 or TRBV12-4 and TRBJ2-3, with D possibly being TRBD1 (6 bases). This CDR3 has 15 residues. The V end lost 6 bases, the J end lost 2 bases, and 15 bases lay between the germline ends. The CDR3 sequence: CASRHRDSYTDTQYF. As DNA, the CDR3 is TGTGCCAGCAGGCACAGGGATTCTTACACAGATACGCAGTATTTT.

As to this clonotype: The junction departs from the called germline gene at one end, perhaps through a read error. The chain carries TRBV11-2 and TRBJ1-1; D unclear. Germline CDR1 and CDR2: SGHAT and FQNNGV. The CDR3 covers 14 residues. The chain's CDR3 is CASSLGPVNTKAFF. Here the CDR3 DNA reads TGTGCCAGCAGCTTAGGTCCCGTGAACACTAAAGCTTTCTTT. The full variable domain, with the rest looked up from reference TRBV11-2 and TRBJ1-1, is EAGVAQSPRYKIIEKRQSVAFWCNPISGHATLYWYQQILGQGPKLLIQFQNNGVVDDSQLPKDRFSAERLKGVDSTLKIQPAKLEDSAVYLCASSLGPVNTKAFFGQGTRLTVV.

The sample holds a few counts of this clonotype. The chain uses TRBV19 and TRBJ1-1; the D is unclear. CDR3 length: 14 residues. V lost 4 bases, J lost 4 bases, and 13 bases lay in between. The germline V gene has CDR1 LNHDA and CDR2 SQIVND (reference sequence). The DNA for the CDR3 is TGTGCCAGTAGTAACCTAGCTGGGTCCACTGAAGCTTTCTTT. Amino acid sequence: CASSNLAGSTEAFF.

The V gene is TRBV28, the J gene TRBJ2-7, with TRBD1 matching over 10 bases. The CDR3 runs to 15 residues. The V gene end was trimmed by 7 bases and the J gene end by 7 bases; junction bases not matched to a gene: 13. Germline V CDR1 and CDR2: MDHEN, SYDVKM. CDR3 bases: TGTGCCAGCACTCTGGGGACAGGGGCTTTAGGGGAGCAGTACTTC. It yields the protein CASTLGTGALGEQYF.

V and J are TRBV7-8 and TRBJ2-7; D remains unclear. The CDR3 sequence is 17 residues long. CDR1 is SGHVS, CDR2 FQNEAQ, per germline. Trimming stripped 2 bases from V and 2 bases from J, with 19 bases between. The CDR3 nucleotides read TGTGCCAGCAGCTTATTCCTCGAGATGGTATCTCCCTACGAGCAGTACTTC. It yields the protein CASSLFLEMVSPYEQYF.

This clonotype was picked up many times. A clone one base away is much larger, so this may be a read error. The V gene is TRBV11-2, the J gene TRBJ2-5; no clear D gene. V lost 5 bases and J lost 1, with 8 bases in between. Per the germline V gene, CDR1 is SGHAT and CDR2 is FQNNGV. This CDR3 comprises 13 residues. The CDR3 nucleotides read TGTGCCAGCAGCCCCGGGCCCCAAGAGACCCAGTACTTC. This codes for CASSPGPQETQYF.

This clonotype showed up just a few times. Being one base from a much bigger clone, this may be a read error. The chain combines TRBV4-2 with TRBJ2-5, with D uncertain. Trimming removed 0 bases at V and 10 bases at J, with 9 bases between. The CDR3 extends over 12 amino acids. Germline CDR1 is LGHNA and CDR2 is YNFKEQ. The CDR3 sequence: CASSQDGRVQYF. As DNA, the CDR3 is TGTGCCAGCAGCCAAGATGGAAGGGTCCAGTACTTC.

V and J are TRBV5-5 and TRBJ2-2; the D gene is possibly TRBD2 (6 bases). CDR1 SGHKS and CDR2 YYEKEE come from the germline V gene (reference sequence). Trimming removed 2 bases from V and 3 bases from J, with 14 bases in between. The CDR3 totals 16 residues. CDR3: CASSFTGGAYTGELFF. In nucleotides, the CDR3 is TGTGCCAGCAGCTTCACCGGGGGAGCTTACACCGGGGAGCTGTTTTTT.

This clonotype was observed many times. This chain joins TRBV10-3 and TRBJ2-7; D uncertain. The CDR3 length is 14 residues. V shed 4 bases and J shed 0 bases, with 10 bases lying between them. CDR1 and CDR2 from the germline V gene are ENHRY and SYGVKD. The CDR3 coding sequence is TGTGCCATCAGTGTAGTGAAGGTCTCCTACGAGCAGTACTTC. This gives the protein CAISVVKVSYEQYF.

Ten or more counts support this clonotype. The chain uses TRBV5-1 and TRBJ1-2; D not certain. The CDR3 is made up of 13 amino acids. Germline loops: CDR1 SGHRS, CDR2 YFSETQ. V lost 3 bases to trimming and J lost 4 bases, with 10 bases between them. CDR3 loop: CASSSSPGYGYTF. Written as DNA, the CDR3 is TGCGCCAGCAGCTCCAGCCCTGGCTATGGCTACACCTTC. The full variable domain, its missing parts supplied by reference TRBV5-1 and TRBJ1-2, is KAGVTQTPRYLIKTRGQQVTLSCSPISGHRSVSWYQQTPGQGLQFLFEYFSETQRNKGNFPGRFSGRQFSNSRSEMNVSTLELGDSALYLCASSSSPGYGYTFGSGTRLTVV.

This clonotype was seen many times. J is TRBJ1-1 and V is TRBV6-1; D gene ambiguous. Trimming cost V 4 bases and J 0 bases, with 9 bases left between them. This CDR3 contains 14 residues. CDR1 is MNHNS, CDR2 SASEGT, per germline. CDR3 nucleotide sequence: TGTGCCAGCAGTGGGGCGGGCATGAACACTGAAGCTTTCTTT. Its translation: CASSGAGMNTEAFF.

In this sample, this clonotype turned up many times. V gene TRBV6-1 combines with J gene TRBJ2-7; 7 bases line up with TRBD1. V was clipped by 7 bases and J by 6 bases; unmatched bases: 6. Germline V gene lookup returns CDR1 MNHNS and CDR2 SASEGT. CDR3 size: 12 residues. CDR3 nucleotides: TGTGCCAGCACCTCGACAGGGCTCGAGCAGTACTTC. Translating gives CASTSTGLEQYF.

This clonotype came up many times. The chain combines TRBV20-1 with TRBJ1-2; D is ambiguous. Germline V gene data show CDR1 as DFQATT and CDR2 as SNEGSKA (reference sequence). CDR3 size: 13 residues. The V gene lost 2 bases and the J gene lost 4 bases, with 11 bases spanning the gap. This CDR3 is CSARNVDLYGYTF. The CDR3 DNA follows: TGCAGTGCTAGAAACGTCGACCTCTATGGCTACACCTTC.

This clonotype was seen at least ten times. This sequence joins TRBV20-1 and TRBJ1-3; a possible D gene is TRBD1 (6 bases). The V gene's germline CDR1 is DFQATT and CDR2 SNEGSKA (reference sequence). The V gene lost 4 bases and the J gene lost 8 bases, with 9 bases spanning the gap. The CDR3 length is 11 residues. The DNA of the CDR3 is TGCAGTGCTACTAGGGGGGACACCATATATTTT. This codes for CSATRGDTIYF.

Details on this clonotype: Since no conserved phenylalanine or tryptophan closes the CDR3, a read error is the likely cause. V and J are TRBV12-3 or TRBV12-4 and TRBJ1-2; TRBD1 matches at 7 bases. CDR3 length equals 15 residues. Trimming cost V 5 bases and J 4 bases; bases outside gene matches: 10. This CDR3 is CASSKDRSFPYGYTL. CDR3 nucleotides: TGTGCCAGCAGTAAGGACAGGAGCTTTCCCTATGGCTACACCCTC.

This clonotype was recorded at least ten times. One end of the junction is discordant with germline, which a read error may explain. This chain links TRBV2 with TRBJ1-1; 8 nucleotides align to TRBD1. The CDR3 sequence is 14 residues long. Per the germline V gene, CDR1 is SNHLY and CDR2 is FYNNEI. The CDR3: CAGSGQGGDTEAFF. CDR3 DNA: TGTGCCGGCAGCGGACAGGGTGGGGATACTGAAGCTTTCTTT.